This TCR beta chain originates from a study of PD-1 blockade in mismatch repair-deficient tumors (dated by TCRdb to 2016 to 2017). About the study as a whole: Between late 2013 and September 2016, the trial enrolled 86 consecutive patients with 12 mismatch repair-deficient cancer types, every one of whom had been previously treated and was progressing. Tumor-associated T cell clones were tracked in the peripheral blood of patients responding to PD-1 blockade by deep sequencing of TCR CDR3 regions. On the study overall, not on this receptor specifically: After pembrolizumab, tumor-resident clones, which were often undetectable in blood before treatment, expanded rapidly and then contracted, generally ahead of radiologic responses.

Libraries were built with the immunoSEQ multiplex PCR assay. Held by TCRdb, this immuneACCESS table contains in-frame sequences only and omits some clones. Under half of the omission traces to an unresolved V gene where checked; the cause of the rest is unknown. The sample table holds about 49,000 clones, of which 77% were seen once. The ten largest clones add up to around 3.3% of the sample. A single count supports this clone. Its binding antigen is unknown. No much larger clone exists at a distance of one base, and base qualities are not known. This sample's time point label indicates: peripheral blood before pembrolizumab. Mismatch repair deficiency was established in every enrolled patient by polymerase chain reaction or immunohistochemistry. TCR sequencing was performed for a few patients who responded to pembrolizumab therapy. The phase II trial prospectively evaluated PD-1 blockade with pembrolizumab in advanced mismatch repair-deficient cancers, independent of tissue of origin. Peripheral blood T cell samples were serially collected before and at multiple times after PD-1 blockade was started. Blood sampling times were expressed in weeks after the first pembrolizumab dose.

The CDR3 spans 14 residues, from the cysteine through the phenylalanine. CDR3 DNA is the only sequence kept; it has 42 bases, read in frame from the first base. V is cut by 4 bases and J by 0 bases, and the space between the germline ends is 10 bases. The CDR1 and CDR2 encoded by the germline V gene are SGDLS and YYNGEE. The receptor comes from an adult with mismatch repair-deficient cancer. This sequence uses TRBV9 and TRBJ2-5; too little of a D gene remains to name it. The sample was PBMCs, taken before pembrolizumab treatment. The CDR3 protein sequence reads: CASSPHIDQETQYF. The nucleotides read TGTGCCAGCAGCCCACACATCGACCAAGAGACCCAGTACTTC.